Presented here are 15 T cell receptor beta chains from one specimen sequenced in a study of T cells in Graves' hyperthyroidism and ophthalmopathy. Amplification yielded TCR beta CDR3 regions, with RNA transcripts as the source. The HTBI primer set drove a first-round RT-PCR of the TCR CDR3. TCRdb reprocessed the multiplex PCR reads with MiXCR, giving one entry per CDR3 protein. The sample yields hundreds of thousands of distinct CDR3 sequences, over 35% seen once. The sequenced sample was blood. These receptors were collected from a man aged 18 to 29 with Graves' hyperthyroidism.

This clonotype came up many times. This chain links TRBV7-9 with TRBJ2-7, with 10 bases that match TRBD2. This CDR3 comprises 14 residues. Germline V lookup: CDR1 SEHNR, CDR2 FQNEAQ (reference sequence). V dropped 5 bases and J dropped 5; count of bases not matched to a gene: 6. CDR3 residues: CASSPSGRDNEQYF. The CDR3 DNA follows: TGTGCCAGCAGCCCCAGCGGGAGGGACAACGAGCAGTACTTC.

There are a few counts of this clonotype. The junction and the germline gene differ at one end; a read error may be behind it. In DNA, the CDR3 is TGCGCCAGCAGCCAACGGGACACTAATCAGCCCCAGCATTTT. Amino acids: CASSQRDTNQPQHF. The chain is built from TRBV9 and TRBJ1-5; D might be TRBD1 (6 bases). CDR1 and CDR2 (germline): SGDLS, YYNGEE. CDR3 size: 14 residues. The full variable domain, in which reference TRBV9 and TRBJ1-5 provide the parts outside the CDR3, is DSGVTQTPKHLITATGQRVTLRCSPRSGDLSVYWYQQSLDQGLQFLIQYYNGEERAKGNILERFSAQQFPDLHSELNLSSLELGDSALYFCASSQRDTNQPQHFGDGTRLSIL.

This clonotype was counted only a few times. This chain links TRBV7-9 with TRBJ1-1; tentative D call: TRBD1 (5 bases). Germline V lookup: CDR1 SEHNR, CDR2 FQNEAQ (reference sequence). V lost 6 bases, J lost 0 bases, and 14 bases lay in between. This CDR3 contains 15 residues. The CDR3 DNA reads as TGTGCCAGCAGTTCATCGACGACAGTGAACACTGAAGCTTTCTTT. Translating it yields CASSSSTTVNTEAFF.

In its sample, this clonotype was seen many times. The chain employs TRBV19 and TRBJ1-5; no firm D call. The CDR3 is 17 residues long. Germline lookup yields CDR1 LNHDA and CDR2 SQIVND (reference sequence). The V end lost 5 bases, the J end lost 7 bases, and 24 bases lay between the germline ends. DNA of the CDR3: TGTGCCAGTAGTCTCCCCCTTCAGGACGCCCCACGGCAGCCCCAGCATTTT. The encoded protein is CASSLPLQDAPRQPQHF.

This clonotype was detected many times. The rearrangement links TRBV9 to TRBJ1-4; 7 bases agree with TRBD1. The length of the CDR3 is 16 residues. CDR1 is SGDLS, CDR2 YYNGEE, per germline. The junction had 7 bases not matched to a gene; V was cut back by 0 bases and J by 5 bases. CDR3 loop: CASSVAQGGANEKLFF. The CDR3 region has the DNA TGTGCCAGCAGCGTAGCTCAGGGGGGCGCAAATGAAAAACTGTTTTTT.

The chain has TRBV25-1 and TRBJ2-5; 10 nucleotides align to TRBD1. CDR3 length: 15 amino acids. V trimming: 6 bases; J trimming: 2 bases; junction bases outside the gene matches: 6. CDR1 MGHDK and CDR2 SYGVNS come from the germline V gene. The CDR3 loop reads CASSIRDRGQETQYF. CDR3 in DNA: TGTGCCAGCAGCATCCGGGACAGGGGTCAAGAGACCCAGTACTTC.

The chain joins TRBV11-2 to TRBJ1-4; the D gene is possibly TRBD1 (6 bases). The DNA end is a closer match to TRBJ2-2, so the J assignment may be wrong. CDR3 length: 16 amino acids. The V gene's germline CDR1 is SGHAT and CDR2 FQNNGV. This chain's CDR3 is CASSRGWTDSTGELFF. CDR3 nucleotide sequence: TGTGCCAGCAGCCGGGGCTGGACAGATAGCACCGGGGAGCTGTTTTTT.

This clonotype was recorded a few times. The CDR3 DNA is TGTGCCAGCAGTTTCCAGCCCCTCTATGGCTACACCTTC. Amino acids: CASSFQPLYGYTF. The chain recombines TRBV6-5 with TRBJ1-2; D unclear. Germline V gene data show CDR1 as MNHEY and CDR2 as SVGAGI. V was shortened by 4 bases and J by 4 bases, with 10 bases between the two germline ends. This CDR3 has 13 residues.

CDR3 DNA sequence: TGTGCCAGCAGCCAAGCGGGACTAGCGGTCGAGCAGTACTTC. Translation gives CASSQAGLAVEQYF. The chain uses TRBV7-2 and TRBJ2-7; 11 bases map to TRBD2. V gave up 5 bases and J gave up 6 bases; unmatched junction bases: 6. The CDR3 contains 14 residues. CDR1 is SGHTA and CDR2 is FQGNSA in the germline V gene.

Regarding this clonotype: One end of the junction fails to match germline, which may point to a read error. This sequence joins TRBV5-1 and TRBJ1-4, with TRBD1 matching 9 bases. CDR3 length equals 10 residues. In germline, CDR1 is SGHRS, CDR2 YFSETQ. The CDR3 region has the DNA TGCGCCAGCAGCATGGGACAGGGAATGTTT. Residues: CASSMGQGMF.

The chain couples TRBV2 to TRBJ2-1; D is possibly TRBD1 or TRBD2 (5 bases each). The germline V gene has CDR1 SNHLY and CDR2 FYNNEI. The length of the CDR3 is 14 residues. V was shortened by 6 bases and J by 0 bases, with 9 bases between the two germline ends. Here the CDR3 DNA reads TGTGCCAGCAGGGGGGTTACCTCCTACAATGAGCAGTTCTTC. Translation: CASRGVTSYNEQFF.

There are a few counts of this clonotype. V usage is TRBV12-3 or TRBV12-4 and J usage is TRBJ1-1; D uncertain. The V end was cut by 5 bases, the J end by 6 bases, with 13 bases between. This CDR3 region has 13 residues. The CDR3, as DNA: TGTGCCAGCAGTCCAGGATATCCTGCTGAAGCTTTCTTT. Its protein product is CASSPGYPAEAFF.

As regards this clonotype: An end of the junction does not agree with germline; a read error may underlie this. The J gene is TRBJ1-1, the V gene TRBV7-2, with a tentative D call TRBD1 (5 bases). The CDR3 totals 16 residues. Germline CDR1 reads SGHTA; CDR2 reads FQGNSA. The CDR3 coding sequence is TGCGCCAGCAGCCAAGGGTGGGCGGCCGAGGGGTCTGGAGCCTTCTTT. This sequence encodes CASSQGWAAEGSGAFF.

The gene calls are TRBV7-1 and TRBJ2-7; the match to TRBD2 covers 11 bases. TRBV7-1 is sorted into the ORF group, with uncertain function. The V segment lost 7 bases and the J segment 7 bases; nucleotides outside the gene matches: 15. CDR3 length: 16 residues. The CDR3 is CASTPGLAGGPQEQYF. The CDR3, as DNA: TGTGCCAGCACTCCGGGGTTAGCGGGAGGGCCGCAAGAGCAGTACTTC.

The table lists this clonotype with many counts. This chain connects TRBV29-1 to TRBJ1-1; D is perhaps TRBD1 (6 bases). Germline CDR1 SQVTM, CDR2 ANQGSEA. The CDR3 is 14 amino acids. Deletions cut 3 bases from V and 1 base from J, with 12 bases between. This CDR3 is CSVEGPGQNTEAFF. The CDR3 nucleotides read TGCAGCGTTGAGGGACCGGGACAGAACACTGAAGCTTTCTTT.